The clone carrying this T cell receptor (beta chain) was observed a few times. Its antigen is as yet unknown. In germline, CDR1 is LGHNA, CDR2 YNFKEQ. V was clipped by 4 bases and J by 0 bases; unmatched bases: 5. This CDR3 has 15 residues. This sample was taken from a study of T cells in Graves' hyperthyroidism and ophthalmopathy. Study-wide findings and caveats: The model's output predicted ophthalmopathy at a median of roughly 6.9 months prior to onset.

Template material for amplifying TCR beta CDR3 regions consisted of RNA transcripts. Researchers ran a first-round RT-PCR on the TCR CDR3 using the HTBI primer set. TCRdb re-called the multiplex PCR reads with MiXCR, one entry per CDR3 protein. The data hold 500,000 to 550,000 distinct CDR3 sequences, with just under 20% observed a single time. This chain uses TRBV4-2 with TRBJ2-7, with 8 bases that match TRBD2. Sequenced input: blood. The source of this sequence is a man aged 35 to 55 with Graves' ophthalmopathy. The CDR3 loop is CASSRGGGSSYEQYF. CDR3 DNA sequence: TGTGCCAGCAGCCGCGGCGGGGGGAGCTCCTACGAGCAGTACTTC.